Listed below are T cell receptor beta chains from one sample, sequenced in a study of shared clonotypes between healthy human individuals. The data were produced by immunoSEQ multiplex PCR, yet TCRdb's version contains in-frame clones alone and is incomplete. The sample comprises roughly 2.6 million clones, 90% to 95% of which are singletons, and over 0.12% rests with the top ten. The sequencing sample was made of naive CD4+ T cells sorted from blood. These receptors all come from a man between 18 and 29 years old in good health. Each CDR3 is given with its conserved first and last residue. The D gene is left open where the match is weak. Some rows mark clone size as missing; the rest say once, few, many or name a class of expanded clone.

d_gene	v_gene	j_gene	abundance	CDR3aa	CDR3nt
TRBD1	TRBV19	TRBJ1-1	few	CASTPDRGDEAFF	TGTGCCAGTACCCCGGACAGGGGGGACGAAGCTTTCTTT
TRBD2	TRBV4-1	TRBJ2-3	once	CASSQATSGGHPSTDTQYF	TGCGCCAGCAGCCAAGCGACTAGCGGGGGGCACCCAAGCACAGATACGCAGTATTTT
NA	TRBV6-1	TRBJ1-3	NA	CASSLGGYSGNTIYF	TGTGCCAGCAGTTTGGGGGGTTACTCTGGAAACACCATATATTTT
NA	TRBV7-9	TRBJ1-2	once	CASSLGGGDGGYTF	TGTGCCAGCAGCTTAGGGGGAGGAGATGGTGGCTACACCTTC
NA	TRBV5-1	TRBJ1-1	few	CASSLAVNTEAFF	TGCGCCAGCAGCTTGGCTGTGAACACTGAAGCTTTCTTT
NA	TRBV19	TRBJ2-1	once	CASSFPLTFSYNEQFF	TGTGCCAGTAGTTTTCCGCTGACGTTCTCCTACAATGAGCAGTTCTTC
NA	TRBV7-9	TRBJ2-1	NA	CASLGGWGYNEQFF	TGTGCCAGCTTAGGAGGGTGGGGATACAATGAGCAGTTCTTC
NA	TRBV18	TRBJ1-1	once	CASSPPTGQPNTEAFF	TGTGCCAGCTCACCACCGACGGGGCAGCCGAACACTGAAGCTTTCTTT
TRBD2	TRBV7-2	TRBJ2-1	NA	CASSLELAGNNEQFF	TGTGCCAGCAGCTTAGAACTAGCGGGGAACAATGAGCAGTTCTTC
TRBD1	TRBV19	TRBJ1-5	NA	CASTLDRGQPQHF	TGTGCCAGTACCCTTGACAGGGGACAGCCCCAGCATTTT
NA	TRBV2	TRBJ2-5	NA	CASSERAQGNGETQYF	TGTGCCAGCAGTGAAAGGGCTCAGGGTAATGGGGAGACCCAGTACTTC
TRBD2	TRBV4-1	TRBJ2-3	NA	CASSLSGLASLGTDTQYF	TGCGCCAGCAGCCTCTCCGGACTAGCTAGTCTGGGCACAGATACGCAGTATTTT
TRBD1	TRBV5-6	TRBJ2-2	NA	CASSRGTGNTGELFF	TGTGCCAGCAGTCGGGGGACAGGGAACACCGGGGAGCTGTTTTTT
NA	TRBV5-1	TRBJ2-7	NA	CASSLEDSASGGEQYF	TGCGCCAGCAGCTTGGAGGACAGCGCATCAGGGGGGGAGCAGTACTTC
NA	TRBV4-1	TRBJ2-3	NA	CASSQDRAQGTQYF	TGCGCCAGCAGCCAAGATAGGGCCCAGGGTACGCAGTATTTT
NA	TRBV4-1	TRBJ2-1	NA	CASSQEGRGATYNEQFF	TGCGCCAGCAGCCAAGAGGGACGGGGGGCCACCTACAATGAGCAGTTCTTC